These T cell receptor beta chains were read from a single sample in a study of cytomegalovirus exposure and HLA in healthy donors. The data were produced by immunoSEQ multiplex PCR, yet TCRdb's version contains in-frame clones alone and is incomplete. The data contain about 140,000 clones, 73% of them singletons. The sample taken for sequencing was PBMCs. The source of these receptors is a woman between 40 and 50 years old in good health and CMV-seronegative. Both conserved end residues are part of each CDR3. A D gene is named only where the DNA matches it firmly. The listing skips clone size in some rows; elsewhere it reads once, few, many or a size class.

clone size	D gene	V gene	J gene	CDR3 protein	CDR3 DNA
.	.	TRBV4-1	TRBJ1-2	CASSQDSLRGGYGYTF	TGCGCCAGCAGCCAAGATTCTCTCCGGGGGGGCTATGGCTACACCTTC
.	.	TRBV5-1	TRBJ1-5	CASSGGLGGDQPQHF	TGCGCCAGCAGCGGAGGGCTGGGGGGAGATCAGCCCCAGCATTTT
.	.	TRBV27	TRBJ2-5	CASSLSQGTEETQYF	TGTGCCAGCAGTTTATCCCAGGGTACAGAAGAGACCCAGTACTTC
.	.	TRBV11-2	TRBJ2-5	CASRLGNQETQYF	TGTGCCAGCAGACTCGGGAACCAAGAGACCCAGTACTTC
.	.	TRBV9	TRBJ1-3	CASSVAQGPYSGNTIYF	TGTGCCAGCAGCGTAGCTCAGGGGCCGTACTCTGGAAACACCATATATTTT
.	.	TRBV7-9	TRBJ1-1	CASSSRENTEAFF	TGTGCCAGCAGCTCTCGGGAGAACACTGAAGCTTTCTTT
few	.	TRBV7-8	TRBJ1-5	CASSLAARFPGQPQHF	TGTGCCAGCAGCTTAGCGGCCAGGTTCCCCGGTCAGCCCCAGCATTTT
.	TRBD2	TRBV5-6	TRBJ2-1	CASSNTSGGPEQFF	TGTGCCAGCAGCAATACTAGCGGGGGGCCGGAGCAGTTCTTC
.	.	TRBV2	TRBJ1-3	CASKGQGGNTIYF	TGTGCCAGCAAGGGGCAGGGCGGAAACACCATATATTTT
.	.	TRBV29-1	TRBJ1-2	CSVENSNYGYTF	TGCAGCGTTGAAAACAGCAACTATGGCTACACCTTC
.	.	TRBV27	TRBJ2-3	CASTLGANTDTQYF	TGTGCCAGCACCCTAGGGGCGAATACAGATACGCAGTATTTT
.	.	TRBV2	TRBJ2-7	CASSESVYYEQYF	TGTGCCAGCAGTGAATCGGTCTACTACGAGCAGTACTTC
.	.	TRBV19	TRBJ1-6	CASSFTGNSYNSPLHF	TGTGCCAGTAGTTTTACAGGGAACTCCTATAATTCACCCCTCCACTTT
.	TRBD1	TRBV6-1	TRBJ1-1	CASSEGQGAGRNTEAFF	TGTGCCAGCAGTGAGGGTCAGGGGGCGGGACGGAACACTGAAGCTTTCTTT
.	.	TRBV27	TRBJ1-1	CASRHNTEAFF	TGTGCCAGCAGACACAACACTGAAGCTTTCTTT
.	.	TRBV28	TRBJ2-5	CASSYPGRETQYF	TGTGCCAGCAGTTACCCAGGGCGAGAGACCCAGTACTTC
.	.	TRBV13	TRBJ2-6	CASLVSGANVLTF	TGTGCCAGCCTCGTCTCTGGGGCCAACGTCCTGACTTTC
.	.	TRBV10-1	TRBJ2-1	CASSALAVGEQFF	TGCGCCAGCAGTGCTCTAGCAGTAGGCGAGCAGTTCTTC
.	TRBD1	TRBV29-1	TRBJ2-2	CSVEDDRGTRELFF	TGCAGCGTTGAAGACGACAGGGGGACGAGGGAGCTGTTTTTT
.	.	TRBV25-1	TRBJ1-1	CASSGTRGIILEAFF	TGTGCCAGCAGTGGCACCAGGGGTATAATCCTTGAAGCTTTCTTT
few	.	TRBV7-9	TRBJ2-1	CSSSLALGGDVDEQFF	TGTTCCAGCAGCTTAGCCCTCGGAGGGGACGTGGATGAGCAGTTCTTC
.	TRBD1	TRBV18	TRBJ2-6	CASSPSLGTGRFSGANVLTF	TGTGCCAGCTCACCCAGTTTAGGGACAGGCCGTTTTTCTGGGGCCAACGTCCTGACTTTC
.	.	TRBV5-6	TRBJ2-1	CASSPLGGNNEQFF	TGTGCCAGCAGCCCGCTCGGGGGAAACAATGAGCAGTTCTTC
.	TRBD2	TRBV4-3	TRBJ2-2	CASSQDGSSGGGTGELFF	TGCGCCAGCAGCCAAGATGGGTCTAGCGGGGGTGGCACCGGGGAGCTGTTTTTT
few	TRBD1	TRBV6-5	TRBJ1-2	CASSAGQGYGYTF	TGTGCCAGCAGCGCAGGACAGGGGTATGGCTACACCTTC
.	TRBD1	TRBV27	TRBJ1-2	CASSLGTGNYGYTF	TGTGCCAGCAGTCTAGGGACAGGGAACTATGGCTACACCTTC
.	.	TRBV5-8	TRBJ1-3	CASSSPGAGNTIYF	TGTGCCAGCAGCTCCCCAGGGGCTGGAAACACCATATATTTT
.	TRBD1	TRBV9	TRBJ2-3	CASSVDGTGGTDTQYF	TGTGCCAGCAGCGTAGACGGTACAGGGGGCACAGATACGCAGTATTTT
.	.	TRBV9	TRBJ1-1	CASSARPGNTEAFF	TGTGCCAGCAGCGCCCGGCCGGGGAACACTGAAGCTTTCTTT
few	TRBD2	TRBV10-3	TRBJ2-7	CAISESLAGNYEQYF	TGTGCCATCAGTGAGTCACTAGCGGGGAACTACGAGCAGTACTTC
.	.	TRBV6-1	TRBJ2-7	CASSEVGGLYEQYF	TGTGCCAGCAGTGAAGTGGGGGGGCTCTACGAGCAGTACTTC
.	.	TRBV11-2	TRBJ1-3	CASSLERGNTIYF	TGTGCCAGCAGCTTAGAGAGGGGAAACACCATATATTTT
.	.	TRBV19	TRBJ1-5	CASQRRLSNQPQHF	TGTGCCAGTCAGCGACGGCTTAGCAATCAGCCCCAGCATTTT
.	TRBD2	TRBV5-6	TRBJ2-7	CASSLGTSGGFSSYEQYF	TGTGCCAGCAGTCTCGGGACTAGCGGGGGCTTTAGCTCCTACGAGCAGTACTTC
few	TRBD1	TRBV9	TRBJ2-3	CASSTEAGTGLTDTQYF	TGTGCCAGCAGCACTGAGGCTGGGACAGGGCTCACAGATACGCAGTATTTT